The 18 T cell receptor beta chains below come from one sample, sequenced in a study of CD8 T cell repertoires and HIV-1 epitope variants. No antigens are known for them. Using immunoSEQ multiplex PCR, the repertoire was profiled, and TCRdb retains in-frame clones only, with some absent. The sample carries thousands of clones, 55% to 70% recorded once. The sequencing input was cultured CD8+ T cells derived from PBMCs. These receptors came from a male donor with HIV.

The rearrangement uses TRBV5-1 and TRBJ2-2; 7 positions agree with TRBD2. CDR1 is SGHRS and CDR2 is YFSETQ in the germline V gene. V was pared by 2 bases and J by 1 base, with 2 bases of the junction left unmatched. CDR3 length equals 15 residues. CDR3: CASSFERENTGELFF. The CDR3, as DNA: TGCGCCAGCAGCTTCGAGCGGGAGAACACCGGGGAGCTGTTTTTT.

Here the CDR3 reads CASEQGYGYTF. The CDR3 DNA reads TGTGCCAGCGAACAGGGGTATGGCTACACCTTC. The rearrangement uses TRBV2 and TRBJ1-2; 7 bases are a match to TRBD1. This CDR3 spans 11 amino acids. V lost 8 bases, J lost 5 bases, and 2 bases stayed unmatched. CDR1 and CDR2 from the germline V gene are SNHLY and FYNNEI.

This clone was seen a few times. This chain joins TRBV2 and TRBJ2-7; D ambiguous. The CDR3 contains 12 residues. The germline V gene has CDR1 SNHLY and CDR2 FYNNEI. V was pared by 4 bases and J by 3 bases, with 7 bases between. The DNA of the CDR3 is TGTGCCAGCAGTGTTCAGAGCTACGAGCAGTACTTC. Translating gives CASSVQSYEQYF.

This clone is a singleton in its sample. The chain joins TRBV27 to TRBJ1-2; D perhaps matches TRBD1 (5 bases). The CDR3 runs to 13 residues. Looked up from germline, CDR1 is MNHEY and CDR2 is SMNVEV (reference sequence). Trimming shortened V by 6 bases and J by 8 bases, and 16 bases separated the two germline ends. The CDR3 spells CASSQSGFGGYTF. CDR3 in DNA: TGTGCCAGCAGCCAATCAGGGTTTGGAGGCTACACCTTC.

This rearrangement joins TRBV7-2 to TRBJ2-4; D gene ambiguous. Germline lookup yields CDR1 SGHTA and CDR2 FQGNSA. This CDR3 spans 13 amino acids. The V end was cut by 2 bases, the J end by 9 bases, with 11 bases between. CDR3 amino acids: CASSLKTPAIQYF. The CDR3 nucleotides are TGTGCCAGCAGCTTAAAGACCCCCGCCATTCAGTACTTC.

The DNA for the CDR3 is TGTGCCAGCAACGGACAGGGGGCGGATGGCTACACCTTC. This codes for CASNGQGADGYTF. This chain joins TRBV6-1 and TRBJ1-2, with 11 bases that match TRBD1. Germline loops: CDR1 MNHNS, CDR2 SASEGT. The length of the CDR3 is 13 residues. V dropped 7 bases and J dropped 6; count of bases not matched to a gene: 4.

The V call is TRBV11-2, the J call TRBJ2-3, with 13 bases fitting TRBD2. The ends lost 5 bases at V and 3 bases at J; junction bases unmatched: 11. CDR1 is SGHAT and CDR2 is FQNNGV in the germline V gene. The CDR3 is made up of 18 amino acids. Written as DNA, the CDR3 is TGTGCCAGCAGCCCCCACCCTCGGACTAGCGGGGGAACAGATACGCAGTATTTT. This encodes CASSPHPRTSGGTDTQYF.

About this clone itself: One junction end disagrees with the germline gene, perhaps due to a read error. This rearrangement joins TRBV5-5 to TRBJ1-2; D ambiguous. Germline-derived CDR1 and CDR2 are SGHKS and YYEKEE (reference sequence). This CDR3 region has 16 residues. The CDR3 sequence is CASSQDPPDLDYGYTF. In nucleotides, the CDR3 is TGCGCCAGCAGCCAAGATCCCCCAGACTTGGACTATGGCTACACCTTC.

This clone has a handful of counts. This chain links TRBV7-9 with TRBJ2-1; D possibly matches TRBD1 or TRBD2 (7 bases each). V was trimmed by 2 bases and J by 7 bases, leaving 15 bases between them. CDR1 and CDR2 from the germline V gene are SEHNR and FQNEAQ (reference sequence). The CDR3 is made up of 15 amino acids. CDR3 sequence reads: CASSLSLQGGNEQFF. The DNA of the CDR3 is TGTGCCAGCAGCTTATCTCTTCAGGGGGGGAATGAGCAGTTCTTC.

The chain couples TRBV10-1 to TRBJ2-7; D may be TRBD2 (5 bases). Trimming took 3 bases from V and 3 from J, leaving 15 bases between them. Germline assignment: CDR1 WNHNN and CDR2 SYGVQD (reference sequence). The CDR3 consists of 15 residues. This chain's CDR3 is CASSDSGEDYYEQYF. The CDR3 nucleotides read TGCGCCAGCAGTGACAGCGGCGAAGACTACTACGAGCAGTACTTC.

The chain couples TRBV15 to TRBJ2-7; 8 bases fit TRBD2. The CDR3 has 16 amino acids. After removal of 2 bases from V and 4 bases from J, the junction contained 10 bases not matched to a gene. CDR1 is LNHNV and CDR2 is YYDKDF in the germline V gene (reference sequence). CDR3 bases: TGTGCCACCAGCAGAATAGGGGTAGCGGGGCAGTACGAGCAGTACTTC. Its protein product is CATSRIGVAGQYEQYF.

CDR3 residues: CASSGTTNTGELFF. DNA for the CDR3: TGCGCCAGCAGTGGGACAACGAACACCGGGGAGCTGTTTTTT. J is TRBJ2-2 and V is TRBV10-2; D is possibly TRBD1 (5 bases). Germline lookup yields CDR1 WSHSY and CDR2 SAAADI. This CDR3 region has 14 residues. V was shortened by 4 bases and J by 0 bases, with 6 bases between the two germline ends.

This clone was observed a few times. The chain links TRBV5-4 to TRBJ2-4, with 11 positions matching TRBD1. The CDR3 sequence is 16 residues long. With V trimmed by 0 bases and J by 2 bases, 1 base remained unmatched. Germline V gene lookup returns CDR1 SGHNT and CDR2 YYREEE (reference sequence). Here the CDR3 reads CASSLGDRGTKNIQYF. CDR3 DNA: TGTGCCAGCAGCTTGGGGGACAGGGGGACCAAAAACATTCAGTACTTC.

This clone was picked up one time. V gene TRBV5-6 combines with J gene TRBJ2-7; TRBD1 is a possible D gene (5 bases). The CDR3 sequence is 14 residues long. In germline, CDR1 is SGHDT, CDR2 YYEEEE. Deletions cut 2 bases from V and 2 bases from J, with 11 bases between. This CDR3 is CASSFGTGTYEQYF. CDR3 nucleotides: TGTGCCAGCAGCTTTGGAACAGGCACCTACGAGCAGTACTTC.

This CDR3 is CASSWASSNEKLFF. In nucleotides, the CDR3 is TGTGCCAGCAGTTGGGCCAGCTCGAATGAAAAACTGTTTTTT. The V call is TRBV14, the J call TRBJ1-4; unclear D gene. The CDR3 has 14 residues. Trimming pared 6 bases from V and 5 bases from J, leaving 13 bases between. Germline assignment: CDR1 SGHDN and CDR2 FVKESK.

The genes are TRBV5-6 and TRBJ1-5, with 7 positions matching TRBD1. Germline V lookup: CDR1 SGHDT, CDR2 YYEEEE. V shed 2 bases, J shed 6 bases, and the junction held 17 bases outside the gene matches. The CDR3 is 18 residues long. CDR3 DNA: TGTGCCAGCAGCTTTGATGCTACAGGGGATCTAGTGCCTCAGCCCCAGCATTTT. It translates to CASSFDATGDLVPQPQHF. Combining the CDR3 with reference TRBV5-6 and TRBJ1-5 gives the whole variable domain DAGVTQSPTHLIKTRGQQVTLRCSPKSGHDTVSWYQQALGQGPQFIFQYYEEEERQRGNFPDRFSGHQFPNYSSELNVNALLLGDSALYLCASSFDATGDLVPQPQHFGDGTRLSIL.

The V call is TRBV28, the J call TRBJ2-1, with 7 bases lining up with TRBD1. This CDR3 region has 15 residues. J was trimmed by 4 bases and V by 4 bases; bases with no gene match: 7. Germline V gene data show CDR1 as MDHEN and CDR2 as SYDVKM. As DNA, the CDR3 is TGTGCCAGCAGTTCCGTCCAGGGGGATTACAATGAGCAGTTCTTC. Encoded protein: CASSSVQGDYNEQFF.

The chain has TRBV5-1 and TRBJ2-3; D gene unclear. Trimming pared 0 bases from V and 0 bases from J, leaving 8 bases between. The CDR3 has 15 residues. The germline V gene encodes CDR1 SGHRS and CDR2 YFSETQ. The CDR3 sequence is CASSLERLSTDTQYF. CDR3 DNA sequence: TGCGCCAGCAGCTTGGAACGGCTAAGCACAGATACGCAGTATTTT.